These 17 T cell receptor beta chains share one sample of origin, sequenced in a study of shared clonotypes between healthy human individuals. Naive CD8 cells comprised CD45RO-negative, CCR7-positively selected cells, excluding terminally differentiated effector memory CD45RA+ cells. Clones were read by immunoSEQ multiplex PCR, and TCRdb kept only the in-frame ones, dropping some. The table lists under 2,000,000 clones, roughly 95% of them singletons. Specimen: naive CD8+ T cells sorted from blood. These receptors all stem from a man aged 18-30 years in good health.

This chain links TRBV5-3 with TRBJ2-5; no definite D call. TRBV5-3 falls under the ORF class, with uncertain function. V dropped 4 bases and J dropped 1 base, with 14 bases sitting between them. The CDR3 runs 15 residues. CDR3: CARSPKGSIQETQYF. The CDR3, as DNA: TGTGCCAGAAGCCCAAAAGGGTCAATCCAAGAGACCCAGTACTTC.

The rearrangement uses TRBV30 and TRBJ2-3; a possible D gene is TRBD2 (6 bases). Trimming shortened V by 2 bases and J by 3 bases, and 9 bases separated the two germline ends. Germline lookup yields CDR1 GTSNPN and CDR2 SVGIG (reference sequence). The CDR3 runs 13 residues. DNA for the CDR3: TGTGCCTGGAGTCGCGGGGTTACAGATACGCAGTATTTT. Translated: CAWSRGVTDTQYF.

The V call is TRBV19, the J call TRBJ1-6; D is unclear. Trimming took off 6 bases at V and 0 bases at J, with 12 bases between the two ends. This CDR3 has 16 amino acids. Germline V gene sequence: CDR1 LNHDA, CDR2 SQIVND (reference sequence). The CDR3 region has the DNA TGTGCCAGTAGCAGTACGTCCAGCTCCTATAATTCACCCCTCCACTTT. Amino acids: CASSSTSSSYNSPLHF.

A word on this clone: Distinct nucleotide sequences in the sample also encode this CDR3. Here the CDR3 reads CASSPGPSGANVLTF. The CDR3 DNA is TGTGCCAGCAGTCCCGGGCCCTCTGGGGCCAACGTCCTGACTTTC. The J gene is TRBJ2-6, the V gene TRBV5-6; no firm D call. The V gene lost 5 bases and the J gene lost 0 bases, with 9 bases spanning the gap. Looked up from germline, CDR1 is SGHDT and CDR2 is YYEEEE. There are 15 residues in the CDR3.

J is TRBJ1-5 and V is TRBV6-5; 8 nucleotides line up with TRBD1. The germline V gene has CDR1 MNHEY and CDR2 SVGAGI. The trim removed 4 bases at V and 9 bases at J, leaving 8 bases unmatched. The CDR3 runs 14 residues. The CDR3 DNA is TGTGCCAGCAGTTCAGGACAGGGCGCGCGGCCCCAGCATTTT. This translates into CASSSGQGARPQHF.

V gene TRBV10-2 combines with J gene TRBJ2-3, with D perhaps matching TRBD2 (6 bases). CDR1 and CDR2 (germline): WSHSY, SAAADI. CDR3 length equals 13 residues. The V end was cut by 11 bases, the J end by 2 bases, with 14 bases between. The CDR3 DNA sequence: TGCGCCGTTCTGCGGGGACTCACAGATACGCAGTATTTT. As protein: CAVLRGLTDTQYF.

The chain recombines TRBV5-5 with TRBJ1-2; TRBD1 matches 10 bases. Unmatched junction bases numbered 5, after V lost 0 bases and J lost 0 bases. Germline CDR1 is SGHKS and CDR2 is YYEKEE (reference sequence). CDR3 length equals 17 residues. CDR3 loop: CASSLEGQGHPNYGYTF. For the CDR3, the DNA is TGTGCCAGCAGCTTGGAGGGACAGGGGCATCCTAACTATGGCTACACCTTC. Variable domain in full (rest from reference TRBV5-5 and TRBJ1-2): DAGVTQSPTHLIKTRGQQVTLRCSPISGHKSVSWYQQVLGQGPQFIFQYYEKEERGRGNFPDRFSARQFPNYSSELNVNALLLGDSALYLCASSLEGQGHPNYGYTFGSGTRLTVV.

The V and J genes are TRBV27 and TRBJ2-5; D is perhaps TRBD2 (6 bases). This CDR3 spans 14 amino acids. Germline CDR1 is MNHEY and CDR2 is SMNVEV (reference sequence). Trimming removed 10 bases from V and 4 bases from J, with 19 bases in between. As DNA, the CDR3 is TGTGCCACAACCCCCCTCGGGAGAGGAGAGACCCAGTACTTC. It yields the protein CATTPLGRGETQYF.

This sequence joins TRBV29-1 and TRBJ2-1, with D hard to call. V was shortened by 4 bases and J by 5 bases, with 6 bases between the two germline ends. This CDR3 region has 11 residues. Germline lookup yields CDR1 SQVTM and CDR2 ANQGSEA. The CDR3 nucleotides read TGCAGCGTTGTTGCCGACAATGAGCAGTTCTTC. As protein: CSVVADNEQFF.

The chain recombines TRBV2 with TRBJ2-7; 7 nucleotides match TRBD2. J gave up 3 bases and V 3 bases, and 5 bases lay outside the gene matches. Looked up from germline, CDR1 is SNHLY and CDR2 is FYNNEI. The CDR3 has 14 amino acids. The CDR3 bases are TGTGCCAGCAGTGAGGGACTACTGGGCTACGAGCAGTACTTC. Protein: CASSEGLLGYEQYF.

CDR3 sequence reads: CASSLIGAEAFF. CDR3 bases: TGTGCCAGCAGCCTGATAGGGGCTGAAGCTTTCTTT. V and J are TRBV5-4 and TRBJ1-1; a possible D gene is TRBD1 (5 bases). This CDR3 spans 12 amino acids. V gave up 4 bases and J gave up 6 bases, with 10 bases separating them. Per the germline V gene, CDR1 is SGHNT and CDR2 is YYREEE (reference sequence).

This sequence joins TRBV5-1 and TRBJ2-2; no clear D gene. V lost 0 bases to trimming and J lost 4 bases, with 7 bases between them. The germline V gene encodes CDR1 SGHRS and CDR2 YFSETQ. This CDR3 region has 14 residues. CDR3 coding DNA: TGCGCCAGCAGCTTGGGGTCGGTCACCGGGGAGCTGTTTTTT. Translated: CASSLGSVTGELFF.

This sequence joins TRBV30 and TRBJ2-2, with TRBD1 identical over 10 bases. The J segment lost 6 bases and the V segment lost 3 bases, leaving 1 base of the junction unmatched. The CDR3 consists of 13 residues. In germline, CDR1 is GTSNPN, CDR2 SVGIG (reference sequence). The DNA of the CDR3 is TGTGCCTGGAGAGGACAGGGGGCCGGGGAGCTGTTTTTT. Protein: CAWRGQGAGELFF. The variable domain in full, with the rest retrieved from reference TRBV30 and TRBJ2-2, is SQTIHQWPATLVQPVGSPLSLECTVEGTSNPNLYWYRQAAGRGLQLLFYSVGIGQISSEVPQNLSASRPQDRQFILSSKKLLLSDSGFYLCAWRGQGAGELFFGEGSRLTVL.

This chain joins TRBV9 and TRBJ2-2, with 8 positions matching TRBD1. This CDR3 region has 14 residues. Germline CDR1 reads SGDLS; CDR2 reads YYNGEE. Germline trimming cut 3 bases from V and 6 bases from J; bases unmatched to any gene: 4. This CDR3 is CASSAQGAAGELFF. For the CDR3, the DNA is TGTGCCAGCAGCGCTCAGGGGGCTGCCGGGGAGCTGTTTTTT.

This clone was found once. The chain uses TRBV4-1 and TRBJ1-2; D gene ambiguous. The germline V and J ends were trimmed by 1 base and 2 bases, with 11 bases remaining between them. The CDR3 has 15 amino acids. In germline, CDR1 is MGHRA, CDR2 YSYEKL. CDR3 residues: CASSQAKGRNYGYTF. The CDR3 DNA reads TGCGCCAGCAGCCAAGCAAAAGGGCGGAACTATGGCTACACCTTC.

The chain couples TRBV15 to TRBJ2-1, with D possibly matching TRBD2 (6 bases). The CDR3 is 14 residues long. CDR1 is LNHNV, CDR2 YYDKDF, per germline (reference sequence). The germline V and J ends were trimmed by 5 bases and 0 bases, with 8 bases remaining between them. The CDR3 DNA reads TGTGCCACCAGCCCAGCGGGCTCCTACAATGAGCAGTTCTTC. Its protein product is CATSPAGSYNEQFF.

The chain employs TRBV6-1 and TRBJ2-5; unclear D gene. Trimming stripped 6 bases from V and 5 bases from J, with 19 bases between. Germline V gives CDR1 MNHNS, CDR2 SASEGT. The CDR3 length is 15 residues. The CDR3 DNA is TGTGCCAGCAGAACATACTTCAGGCCTCAGGAGACCCAGTACTTC. It codes for CASRTYFRPQETQYF.